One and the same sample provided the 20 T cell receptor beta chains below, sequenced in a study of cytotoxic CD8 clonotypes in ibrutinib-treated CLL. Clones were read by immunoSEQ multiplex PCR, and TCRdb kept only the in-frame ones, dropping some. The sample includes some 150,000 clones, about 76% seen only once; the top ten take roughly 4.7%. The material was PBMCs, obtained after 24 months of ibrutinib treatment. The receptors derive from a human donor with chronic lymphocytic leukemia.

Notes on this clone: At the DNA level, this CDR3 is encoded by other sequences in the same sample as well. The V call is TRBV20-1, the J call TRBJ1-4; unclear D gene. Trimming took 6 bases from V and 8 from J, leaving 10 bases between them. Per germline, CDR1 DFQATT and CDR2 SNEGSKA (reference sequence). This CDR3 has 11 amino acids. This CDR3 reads CSAPWEEKLFF. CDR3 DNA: TGCAGTGCCCCTTGGGAGGAAAAACTGTTTTTT.

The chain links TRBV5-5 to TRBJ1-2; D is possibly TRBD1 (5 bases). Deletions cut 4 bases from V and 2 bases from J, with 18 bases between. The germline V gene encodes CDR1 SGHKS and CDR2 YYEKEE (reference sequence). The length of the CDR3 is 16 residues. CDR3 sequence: CASSRAGTLENYGYTF. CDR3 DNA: TGTGCCAGCAGCCGGGCCGGGACCCTGGAAAACTATGGCTACACCTTC.

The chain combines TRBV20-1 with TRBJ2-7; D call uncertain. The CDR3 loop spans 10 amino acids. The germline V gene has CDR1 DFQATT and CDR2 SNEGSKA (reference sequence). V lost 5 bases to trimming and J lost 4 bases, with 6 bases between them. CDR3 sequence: CSAEKYEQYF. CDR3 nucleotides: TGCAGTGCTGAAAAGTACGAGCAGTACTTC.

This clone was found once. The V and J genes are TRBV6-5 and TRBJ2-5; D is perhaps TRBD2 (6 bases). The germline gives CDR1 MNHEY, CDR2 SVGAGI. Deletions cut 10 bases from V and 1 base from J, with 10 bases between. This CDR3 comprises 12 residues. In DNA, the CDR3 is TGTGCCACCGGGGAGGTCCAAGAGACCCAGTACTTC. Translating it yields CATGEVQETQYF.

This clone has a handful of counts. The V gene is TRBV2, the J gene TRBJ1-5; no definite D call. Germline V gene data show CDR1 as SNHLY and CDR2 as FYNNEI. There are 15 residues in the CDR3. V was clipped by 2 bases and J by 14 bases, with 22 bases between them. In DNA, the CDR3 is TGTGCCAGCAGTGAATCCCCAGACCAGCGGCGGGGTAAGCATTTT. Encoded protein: CASSESPDQRRGKHF.

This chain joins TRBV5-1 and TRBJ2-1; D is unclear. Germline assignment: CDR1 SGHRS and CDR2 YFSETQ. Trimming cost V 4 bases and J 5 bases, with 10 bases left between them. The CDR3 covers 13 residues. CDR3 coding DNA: TGCGCCAGCAGCCAAGGGTGGGACAATGAGCAGTTCTTC. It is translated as CASSQGWDNEQFF.

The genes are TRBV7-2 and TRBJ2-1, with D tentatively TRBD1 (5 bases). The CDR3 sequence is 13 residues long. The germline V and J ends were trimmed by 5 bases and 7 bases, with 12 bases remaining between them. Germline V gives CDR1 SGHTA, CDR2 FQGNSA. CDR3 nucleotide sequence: TGTGCCAGCAGCCCCTCAGGGCGAAATGAGCAGTTCTTC. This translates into CASSPSGRNEQFF.

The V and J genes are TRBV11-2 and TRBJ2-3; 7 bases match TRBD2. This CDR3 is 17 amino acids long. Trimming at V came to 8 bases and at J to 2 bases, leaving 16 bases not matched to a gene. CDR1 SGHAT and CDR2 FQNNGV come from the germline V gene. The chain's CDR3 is CASPTGRERLYTDTQYF. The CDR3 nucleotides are TGTGCCAGCCCCACGGGGAGGGAGCGACTGTACACAGATACGCAGTATTTT.

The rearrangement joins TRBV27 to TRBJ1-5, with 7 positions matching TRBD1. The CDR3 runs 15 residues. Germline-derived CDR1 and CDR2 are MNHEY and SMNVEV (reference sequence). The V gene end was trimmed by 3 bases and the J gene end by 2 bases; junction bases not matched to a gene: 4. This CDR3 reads CASSFGGTGNQPQHF. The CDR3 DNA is TGTGCCAGCAGTTTTGGCGGGACAGGCAATCAGCCCCAGCATTTT.

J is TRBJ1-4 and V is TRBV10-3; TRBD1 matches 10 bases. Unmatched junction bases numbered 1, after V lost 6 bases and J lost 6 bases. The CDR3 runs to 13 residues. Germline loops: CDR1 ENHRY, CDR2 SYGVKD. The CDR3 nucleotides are TGTGCCATCAGCGGGACAGGGGATGAAAAACTGTTTTTT. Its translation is CAISGTGDEKLFF.

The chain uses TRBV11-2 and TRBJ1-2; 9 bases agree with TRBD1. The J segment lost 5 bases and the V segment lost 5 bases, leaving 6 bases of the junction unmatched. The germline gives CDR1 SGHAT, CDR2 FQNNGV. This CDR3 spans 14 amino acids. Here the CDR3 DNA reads TGTGCCAGCAGCCCCCGGACAGGGGTATATGGCTACACCTTC. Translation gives CASSPRTGVYGYTF.

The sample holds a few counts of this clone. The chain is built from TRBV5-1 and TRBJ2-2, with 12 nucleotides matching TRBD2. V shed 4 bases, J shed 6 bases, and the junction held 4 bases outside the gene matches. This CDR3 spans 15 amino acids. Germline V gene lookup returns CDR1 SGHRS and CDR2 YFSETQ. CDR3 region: CASSLLAGGPGELFF. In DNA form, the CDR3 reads TGCGCCAGCAGCCTACTAGCGGGAGGCCCCGGGGAGCTGTTTTTT.

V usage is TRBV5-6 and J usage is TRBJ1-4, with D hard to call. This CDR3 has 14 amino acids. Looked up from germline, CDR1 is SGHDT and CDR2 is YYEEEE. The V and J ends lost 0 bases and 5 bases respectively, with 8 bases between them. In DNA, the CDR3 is TGTGCCAGCAGCTTGGCACAGAGGAATGAAAAACTGTTTTTT. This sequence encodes CASSLAQRNEKLFF.

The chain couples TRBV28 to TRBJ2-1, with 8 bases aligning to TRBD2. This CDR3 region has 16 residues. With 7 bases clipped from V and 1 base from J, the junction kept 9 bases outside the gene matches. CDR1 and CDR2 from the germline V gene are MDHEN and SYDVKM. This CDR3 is CASTPGVAGSYNEQFF. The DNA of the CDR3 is TGTGCCAGCACCCCCGGGGTAGCGGGGTCCTACAATGAGCAGTTCTTC.

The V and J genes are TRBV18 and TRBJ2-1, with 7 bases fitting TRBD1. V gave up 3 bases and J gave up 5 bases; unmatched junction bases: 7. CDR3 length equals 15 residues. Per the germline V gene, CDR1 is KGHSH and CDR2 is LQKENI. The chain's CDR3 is CASSPRTGADNEQFF. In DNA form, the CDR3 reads TGTGCCAGCTCACCCCGGACAGGTGCCGACAATGAGCAGTTCTTC.

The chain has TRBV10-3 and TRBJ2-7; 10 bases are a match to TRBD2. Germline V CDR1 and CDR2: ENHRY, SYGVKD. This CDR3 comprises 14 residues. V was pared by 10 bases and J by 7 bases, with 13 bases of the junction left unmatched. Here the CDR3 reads CATNSGGPTWEQYF. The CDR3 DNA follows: TGTGCCACCAATAGCGGGGGGCCCACCTGGGAGCAGTACTTC.

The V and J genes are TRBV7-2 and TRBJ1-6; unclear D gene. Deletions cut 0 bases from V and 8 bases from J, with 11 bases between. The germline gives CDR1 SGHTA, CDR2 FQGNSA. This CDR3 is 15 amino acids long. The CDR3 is CASSLAGSRDSPLHF. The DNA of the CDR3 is TGTGCCAGCAGCTTAGCAGGGTCTCGGGATTCACCCCTCCACTTT.

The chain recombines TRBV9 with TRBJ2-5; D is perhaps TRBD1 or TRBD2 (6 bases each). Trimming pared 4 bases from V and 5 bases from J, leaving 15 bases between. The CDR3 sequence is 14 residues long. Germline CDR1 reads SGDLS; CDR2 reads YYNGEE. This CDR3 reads CASSPLGGRETQYF. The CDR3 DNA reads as TGTGCCAGCAGCCCCCTAGGGGGGCGGGAGACCCAGTACTTC.

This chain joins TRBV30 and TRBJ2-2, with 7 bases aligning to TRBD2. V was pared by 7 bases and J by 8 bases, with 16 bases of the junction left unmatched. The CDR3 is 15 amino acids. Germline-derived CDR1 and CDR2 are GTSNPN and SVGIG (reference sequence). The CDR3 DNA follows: TGTGCCTCAAACCGGGGGGAAGCCCTAATGGGGGAGCTGTTTTTT. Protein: CASNRGEALMGELFF.

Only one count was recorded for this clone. As DNA, the CDR3 is TGTGCCAGCAGTGAAGCGCCAGGGACTAGCGGCTACGAGCAGTACTTC. It codes for CASSEAPGTSGYEQYF. This rearrangement joins TRBV2 to TRBJ2-7; 11 bases are a match to TRBD2. CDR1 is SNHLY, CDR2 FYNNEI, per germline. The length of the CDR3 is 16 residues. The V and J ends lost 0 bases and 3 bases, in that order; junction bases with no gene match: 4.